What follows are 2 T cell receptor beta chains derived from one specimen sequenced in a study of graft-versus-host responses after intestinal transplantation. TCRdb keeps only in-frame clones here, not all; method: immunoSEQ multiplex PCR. Of roughly 99,000 clones in the sample, roughly 82% were seen once. The specimen was PBMCs, collected 255 days after intestinal transplant. These receptors were taken from a human patient who received an intestinal transplant, so some T cells may come from the graft donor.

This chain links TRBV5-6 with TRBJ2-4, with D maybe TRBD2 (6 bases). V lost 4 bases to trimming and J lost 6 bases, with 14 bases between them. This CDR3 region has 14 residues. Germline V gene data show CDR1 as SGHDT and CDR2 as YYEEEE. Here the CDR3 DNA reads TGTGCCAGCAGCCAAAGGGGAGGTCTAAACATTCAGTACTTC. It codes for CASSQRGGLNIQYF.

The V and J genes are TRBV6-5 and TRBJ1-1; D perhaps matches TRBD1 (5 bases). V lost 2 bases, J lost 4 bases, and 11 bases lay in between. The length of the CDR3 is 14 residues. Germline V gene sequence: CDR1 MNHEY, CDR2 SVGAGI. The CDR3 spells CASSYKGWGTEAFF. As DNA, the CDR3 is TGTGCCAGCAGTTACAAGGGGTGGGGCACTGAAGCTTTCTTT.